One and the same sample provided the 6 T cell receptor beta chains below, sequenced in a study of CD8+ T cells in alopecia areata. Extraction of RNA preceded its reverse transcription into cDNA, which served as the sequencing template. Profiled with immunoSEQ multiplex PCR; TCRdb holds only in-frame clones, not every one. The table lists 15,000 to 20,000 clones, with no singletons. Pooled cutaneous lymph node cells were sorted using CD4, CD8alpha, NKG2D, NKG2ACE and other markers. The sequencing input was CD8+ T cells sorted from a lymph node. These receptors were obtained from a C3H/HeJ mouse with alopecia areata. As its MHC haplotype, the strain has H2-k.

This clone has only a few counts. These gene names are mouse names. The CDR3 sequence: CASGSYEQYF. CDR3 DNA (partial): TGTGCCAGCGGTAGTTAT. The genes are TRBV13-2 and TRBJ2-7; D not certain. With the read ending 4 residues before the CDR3 end, the germline J gene is used to fill in that end. The germline V gene has CDR1 NNHNN and CDR2 SYGAGS (reference sequence). This CDR3 is 10 amino acids long.

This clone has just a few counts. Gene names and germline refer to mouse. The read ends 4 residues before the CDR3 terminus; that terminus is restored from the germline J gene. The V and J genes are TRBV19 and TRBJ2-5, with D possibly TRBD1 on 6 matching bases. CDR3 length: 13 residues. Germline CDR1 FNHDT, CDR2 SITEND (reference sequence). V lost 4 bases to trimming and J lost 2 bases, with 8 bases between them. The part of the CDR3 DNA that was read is TGTGCCAGCAGTGGACAGACCCAAGAC. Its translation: CASSGQTQD. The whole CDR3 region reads CASSGQTQDTQYF.

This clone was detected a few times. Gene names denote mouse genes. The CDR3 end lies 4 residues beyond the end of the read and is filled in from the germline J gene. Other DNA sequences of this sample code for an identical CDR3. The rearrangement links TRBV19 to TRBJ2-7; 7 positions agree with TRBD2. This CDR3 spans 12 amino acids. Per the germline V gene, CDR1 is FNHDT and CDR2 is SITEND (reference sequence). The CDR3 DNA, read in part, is TGTGCCAGCAGTTTACTGGGGTAT. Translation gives CASSLLGY. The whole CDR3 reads CASSLLGYEQYF.

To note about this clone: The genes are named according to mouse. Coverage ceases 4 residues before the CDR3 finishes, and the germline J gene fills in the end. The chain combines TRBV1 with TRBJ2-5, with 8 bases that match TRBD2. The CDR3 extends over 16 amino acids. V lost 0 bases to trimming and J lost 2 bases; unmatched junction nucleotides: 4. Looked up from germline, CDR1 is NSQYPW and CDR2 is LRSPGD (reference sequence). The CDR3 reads CTCSAESGGLQDTQYF. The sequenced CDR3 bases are TGCACCTGCAGTGCAGAGTCGGGGGGGCTCCAAGAC. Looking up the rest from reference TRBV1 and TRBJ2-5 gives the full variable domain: VTLLEQNPRWRLVPRGQAVNLRCILKNSQYPWMSWYQQDLQKQLQWLFTLRSPGDKEVKSLPGADYLATRVTDTELRLQVANMSQGRTLYCTCSAESGGLQDTQYFGPGTRLLVL.

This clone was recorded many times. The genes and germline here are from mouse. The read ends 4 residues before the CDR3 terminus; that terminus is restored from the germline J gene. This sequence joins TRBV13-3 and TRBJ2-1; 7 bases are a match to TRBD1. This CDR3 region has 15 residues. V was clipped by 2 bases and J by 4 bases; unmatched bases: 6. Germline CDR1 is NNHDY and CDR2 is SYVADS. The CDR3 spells CASSELGQDYAEQFF. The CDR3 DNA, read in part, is TGTGCCAGCAGTGAACTCGGACAGGATTATGCT.

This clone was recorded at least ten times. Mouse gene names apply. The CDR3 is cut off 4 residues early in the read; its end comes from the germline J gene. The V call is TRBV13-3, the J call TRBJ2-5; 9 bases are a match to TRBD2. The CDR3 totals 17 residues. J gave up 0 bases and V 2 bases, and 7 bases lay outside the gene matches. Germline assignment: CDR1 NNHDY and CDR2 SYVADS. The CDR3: CASSEQDWGSNQDTQYF. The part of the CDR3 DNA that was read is TGTGCCAGCAGTGAACAGGACTGGGGCTCTAACCAAGAC.